What follows describes a single T cell receptor (beta chain). The sample comes from a study of blood T cell repertoires in COVID-19. Libraries were prepared by immunoSEQ multiplex PCR; TCRdb keeps only in-frame clonotypes and omits some of them. The sample has about 140,000 clones; over 80% are singletons. Sequencing was performed on peripheral blood. The receptor was isolated from a man aged 45-65 years with active COVID-19.

Here the CDR3 reads CASSLVGHALSTEAFF. The CDR3 coding sequence is TGTGCCAGCAGCTTAGTAGGACACGCTTTGAGCACTGAAGCTTTCTTT. The chain uses TRBV7-2 and TRBJ1-1; perhaps TRBD1 as D (5 bases). V was cut by 1 base and J by 4 bases, with 16 bases left in between. The CDR3 sequence is 16 residues long. The germline gives CDR1 SGHTA, CDR2 FQGNSA.